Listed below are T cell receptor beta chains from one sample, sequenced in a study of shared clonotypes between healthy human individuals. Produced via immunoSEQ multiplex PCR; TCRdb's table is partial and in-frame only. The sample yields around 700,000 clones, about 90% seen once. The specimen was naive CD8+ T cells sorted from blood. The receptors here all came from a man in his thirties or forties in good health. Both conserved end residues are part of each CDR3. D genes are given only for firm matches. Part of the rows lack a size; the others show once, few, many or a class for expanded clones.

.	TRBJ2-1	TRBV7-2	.	CASSLVAYNEQFF	TGTGCCAGCAGCTTAGTGGCGTACAATGAGCAGTTCTTC
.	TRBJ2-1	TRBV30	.	CAWRASAYNEQFF	TGTGCCTGGAGAGCTAGCGCTTACAATGAGCAGTTCTTC
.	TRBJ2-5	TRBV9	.	CASSLSPQGRETQYF	TGTGCCAGCAGCCTATCACCCCAGGGACGAGAGACCCAGTACTTC
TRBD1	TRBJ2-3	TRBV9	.	CASSPGQGALTDTQYF	TGTGCCAGCAGTCCCGGACAGGGGGCATTAACAGATACGCAGTATTTT
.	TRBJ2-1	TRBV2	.	CASHLSLVEQFF	TGTGCCAGCCACCTATCCCTGGTAGAGCAGTTCTTC
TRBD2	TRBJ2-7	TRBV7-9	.	CASSSIGTSGVDAYEQYF	TGTGCCAGCAGCTCGATAGGGACTAGCGGGGTAGACGCCTACGAGCAGTACTTC
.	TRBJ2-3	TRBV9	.	CASSPPGSSTDTQYF	TGTGCCAGCAGCCCCCCGGGGAGCAGCACAGATACGCAGTATTTT
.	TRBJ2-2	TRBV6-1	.	CASSESPRDLANTGELFF	TGTGCCAGCAGTGAATCTCCTAGGGATCTCGCGAACACCGGGGAGCTGTTTTTT
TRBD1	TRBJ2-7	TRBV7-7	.	CASSPLTGGNEQYF	TGTGCTAGCAGCCCATTAACAGGGGGCAACGAGCAGTACTTC
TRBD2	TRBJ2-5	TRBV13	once	CASSLGLAEETQYF	TGTGCCAGCAGCTTAGGACTAGCGGAAGAGACCCAGTACTTC
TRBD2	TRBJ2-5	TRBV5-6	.	CASSLPRTSVEETQYF	TGTGCCAGCAGCTTGCCCCGGACTAGCGTTGAAGAGACCCAGTACTTC
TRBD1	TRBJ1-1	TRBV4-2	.	CASSQGTGAEAFF	TGTGCCAGCAGCCAAGGGACAGGGGCTGAAGCTTTCTTT
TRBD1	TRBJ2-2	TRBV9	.	CASSVGTGGSGELFF	TGTGCCAGCAGCGTAGGGACAGGGGGCTCCGGGGAGCTGTTTTTT
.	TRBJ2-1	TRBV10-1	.	CASSPTRGASYNEQFF	TGCGCCAGCAGCCCTACCCGGGGGGCCTCCTACAATGAGCAGTTCTTC
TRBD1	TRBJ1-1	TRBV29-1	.	CSVESRGLSTEAFF	TGCAGCGTAGAAAGCAGGGGGCTTAGCACTGAAGCTTTCTTT
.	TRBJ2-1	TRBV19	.	CASSLRLGNRYIHNEQFF	TGTGCCAGTAGTCTACGCCTGGGGAACCGGTACATACACAATGAGCAGTTCTTC